This TCR beta chain was recorded in a study of blood T cells in healthy people across ages. With regard to this clonotype: Its antigen is currently unknown.

Combining a sample-barcoded 5' primer with a J-beta primer mix, a second PCR ran for about 6 to 12 cycles. With 12 random nucleotides, a template-switch adaptor tagged each individual cDNA molecule. All samples gave at least 2.5 million CDR3-containing paired-end reads. TCRdb re-derived calls from the 5' RACE reads in MiXCR, one entry per CDR3 protein. The repertoire holds 800,000 to 950,000 distinct CDR3 sequences, around 46% seen once, with around 15% in the top ten. From germline, CDR1 is SGHNT and CDR2 YENEEA. The V end lost 0 bases, the J end lost 9 bases, and 9 bases lay between the germline ends. There are 12 residues in the CDR3. Findings and limits, study-wide: Estimates drawn from one million T cells were deemed to understate diversity.

Each donor was a healthy Caucasian individual from Russia, aged about 6 to 95. The TCR originated in a man aged 25 to 40 in good health. Sequencing used blood. V and J are TRBV11-3 and TRBJ2-7; D remains ambiguous. The CDR3 spells CASSLDWIRQYF. DNA of the CDR3: TGTGCCAGCAGCTTAGATTGGATAAGGCAGTACTTC.